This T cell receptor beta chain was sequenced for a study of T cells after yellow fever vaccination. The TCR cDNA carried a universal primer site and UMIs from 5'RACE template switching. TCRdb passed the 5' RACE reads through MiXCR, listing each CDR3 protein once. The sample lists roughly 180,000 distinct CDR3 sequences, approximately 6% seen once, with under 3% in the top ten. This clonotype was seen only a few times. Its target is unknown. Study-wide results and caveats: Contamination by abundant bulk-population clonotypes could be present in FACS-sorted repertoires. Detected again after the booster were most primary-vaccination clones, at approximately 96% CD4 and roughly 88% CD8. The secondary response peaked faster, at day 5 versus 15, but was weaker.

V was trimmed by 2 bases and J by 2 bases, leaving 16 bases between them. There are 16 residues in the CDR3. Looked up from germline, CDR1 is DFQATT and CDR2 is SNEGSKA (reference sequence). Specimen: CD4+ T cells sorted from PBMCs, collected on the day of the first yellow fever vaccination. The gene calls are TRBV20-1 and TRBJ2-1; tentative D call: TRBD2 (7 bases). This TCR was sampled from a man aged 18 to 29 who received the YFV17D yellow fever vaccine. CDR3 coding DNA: TGCAGTGCTAGATTTCTGGAGGGGGGGGCCTACAATGAGCAGTTCTTC. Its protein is CSARFLEGGAYNEQFF.